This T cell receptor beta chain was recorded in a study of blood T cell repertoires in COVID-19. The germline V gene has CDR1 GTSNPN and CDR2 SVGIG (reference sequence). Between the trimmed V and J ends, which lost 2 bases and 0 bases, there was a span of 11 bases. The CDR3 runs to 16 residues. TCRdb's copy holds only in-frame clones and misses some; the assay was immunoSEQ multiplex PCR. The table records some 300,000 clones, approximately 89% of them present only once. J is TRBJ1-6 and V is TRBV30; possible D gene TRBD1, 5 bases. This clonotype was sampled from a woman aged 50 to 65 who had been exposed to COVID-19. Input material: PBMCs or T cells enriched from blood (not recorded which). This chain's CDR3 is CAWSQQVNSYNSPLHF. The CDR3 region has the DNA TGTGCCTGGAGTCAACAGGTGAACTCCTATAATTCACCCCTCCACTTT.